This T cell receptor (beta chain) stems from a study of patients and donors after allogeneic stem cell transplantation. Using its own MiXCR run on the RT-PCR reads, TCRdb lists one record per CDR3 protein. The repertoire holds over 200,000 distinct CDR3 sequences, with around two fifths as singletons. V dropped 3 bases and J dropped 6; count of bases not matched to a gene: 14. CDR1 and CDR2 (germline): DFQATT, SNEGSKA (reference sequence). CDR3 length equals 16 residues. This receptor was obtained from a human donor who was either an allogeneic HSCT recipient or a stem cell or donor lymphocyte infusion donor (not recorded which). It is not recorded whose cells these are; they may come from a transplant donor. The genes are TRBV20-1 and TRBJ2-3; the match to TRBD1 covers 8 bases. Sequenced material: blood, either unsorted or a sorted T cell fraction (not recorded which). CDR3 in amino acids: CSARYSGTGLGDTQYF. DNA of the CDR3: TGCAGTGCTAGGTATTCGGGGACAGGACTCGGCGATACGCAGTATTTT.